Below are 9 T cell receptor beta chains sequenced from a single sample in a study of T cells in Graves' hyperthyroidism and ophthalmopathy. RNA transcripts were the template for amplifying TCR beta CDR3 regions. The TCR CDR3 was amplified in a first-round RT-PCR using the HTBI primer set. TCRdb re-analysed the multiplex PCR reads in MiXCR, keeping a single row per CDR3 protein. The repertoire holds hundreds of thousands of distinct CDR3 sequences, with approximately 16% as singletons. Specimen: blood. The receptors derive from a woman aged 55-70 years with Graves' ophthalmopathy.

This clonotype appeared a few times. The rearrangement uses TRBV7-6 and TRBJ1-4; maybe TRBD1 (6 bases). Looked up from germline, CDR1 is SGHVS and CDR2 is FNYEAQ. The length of the CDR3 is 14 residues. V was trimmed by 5 bases and J by 8 bases, leaving 15 bases between them. The CDR3 loop is CASSRTGFGEKLFF. The CDR3 DNA reads as TGTGCCAGCAGCCGCACAGGGTTTGGGGAAAAACTGTTTTTT. The whole variable domain, filled in from reference TRBV7-6 and TRBJ1-4, reads GAGVSQSPRYKVTKRGQDVALRCDPISGHVSLYWYRQALGQGPEFLTYFNYEAQQDKSGLPNDRFSAERPEGSISTLTIQRTEQRDSAMYRCASSRTGFGEKLFFGSGTQLSVL.

This chain uses TRBV28 with TRBJ2-7; D is ambiguous. Between the trimmed V and J ends, which lost 2 bases and 3 bases, there was a span of 17 bases. Germline CDR1 MDHEN, CDR2 SYDVKM. The CDR3 runs to 16 residues. The CDR3 reads CASSLTLRSASYEQYF. The CDR3, as DNA: TGTGCCAGCAGTTTAACCCTACGGAGTGCCAGCTACGAGCAGTACTTC.

This rearrangement joins TRBV19 to TRBJ1-5, with 8 bases identical to TRBD1. Germline lookup yields CDR1 LNHDA and CDR2 SQIVND (reference sequence). With V trimmed by 8 bases and J by 3 bases, 15 bases remained unmatched. The CDR3 runs 17 residues. The CDR3 DNA is TGTGCCAGTTCCCTTAACACCGGGACAGGCAACAATCAGCCCCAGCATTTT. The encoded protein is CASSLNTGTGNNQPQHF. The full variable domain, its missing parts supplied by reference TRBV19 and TRBJ1-5, is DGGITQSPKYLFRKEGQNVTLSCEQNLNHDAMYWYRQDPGQGLRLIYYSQIVNDFQKGDIAEGYSVSREKKESFPLTVTSAQKNPTAFYLCASSLNTGTGNNQPQHFGDGTRLSIL.

In its sample, this clonotype was seen a few times. This chain uses TRBV28 with TRBJ2-3; D not certain. V was shortened by 6 bases and J by 2 bases, with 9 bases between the two germline ends. In germline, CDR1 is MDHEN, CDR2 SYDVKM. The CDR3 spans 13 residues. CDR3 in amino acids: CASSFWDTDTQYF. CDR3 in DNA: TGTGCCAGCAGCTTCTGGGACACAGATACGCAGTATTTT. The complete variable domain, with remaining parts taken from reference TRBV28 and TRBJ2-3, reads DVKVTQSSRYLVKRTGEKVFLECVQDMDHENMFWYRQDPGLGLRLIYFSYDVKMKEKGDIPEGYSVSREKKERFSLILESASTNQTSMYLCASSFWDTDTQYFGPGTRLTVL.

Comments on this clonotype: Just one base apart from a much larger clone, this may be a read error. V and J are TRBV7-3 and TRBJ2-5; TRBD2 agrees at 7 bases. From germline, CDR1 is SGHTA and CDR2 FQGTGA. The CDR3 covers 15 residues. Written as DNA, the CDR3 is TGTGCCGGCAGCTTAGATCGCGGGAGCCGGGAGACCCAGTACTTC. It encodes CAGSLDRGSRETQYF. Based on the CDR3 plus reference TRBV7-3 and TRBJ2-5, the full variable domain is GAGVSQTPSNKVTEKGKYVELRCDPISGHTALYWYRQSLGQGPEFLIYFQGTGAADDSGLPNDRFFAVRPEGSVSTLKIQRTERGDSAVYLCAGSLDRGSRETQYFGPGTRLLVL.

This clonotype was counted at least ten times. In DNA form, the CDR3 reads TGTGCCAGCAGTTCCCCAGGGGTCTACTACGAGCAGTACTTC. Residues: CASSSPGVYYEQYF. V gene TRBV28 combines with J gene TRBJ2-7; a weak D match, TRBD1 (6 bases). Germline V gene lookup returns CDR1 MDHEN and CDR2 SYDVKM. The CDR3 totals 14 residues. Deletions cut 4 bases from V and 3 bases from J, with 13 bases between.

This clonotype was seen ten or more times. The rearrangement uses TRBV12-3 or TRBV12-4 and TRBJ2-2, with a tentative D call TRBD2 (6 bases). The CDR3 extends over 15 amino acids. Trimming stripped 5 bases from V and 3 bases from J, with 13 bases between. This chain's CDR3 is CASSDSGVYTGELFF. In DNA form, the CDR3 reads TGTGCCAGCAGTGATAGCGGTGTGTACACCGGGGAGCTGTTTTTT.

This clonotype was seen ten or more times. The J gene is TRBJ2-3, the V gene TRBV14, with 7 bases lining up with TRBD2. J was trimmed by 6 bases and V by 5 bases; bases with no gene match: 14. CDR1 is SGHDN, CDR2 FVKESK, per germline. The CDR3 length is 16 residues. This chain's CDR3 is CASSNRLAGRVDTQYF. In DNA form, the CDR3 reads TGTGCCAGCAGCAACCGACTAGCAGGACGGGTGGATACGCAGTATTTT.

The CDR3 DNA is TGTGCCAGCCCCGGGACAGGGGACGGCGAGCAGTACTTC. This gives the protein CASPGTGDGEQYF. The chain uses TRBV28 and TRBJ2-7; TRBD1 aligns across 10 bases. The V segment lost 8 bases and the J segment 6 bases; nucleotides outside the gene matches: 7. CDR1 and CDR2 (germline): MDHEN, SYDVKM. This CDR3 region has 13 residues.